This entry is about one T cell receptor beta chain. What it binds is unknown. Sequenced by immunoSEQ multiplex PCR; TCRdb stores in-frame clones only, minus some. The sample records about 4,900 clones, around 67% being singletons. These data originate in a study of CD8 T cell repertoires and HIV-1 epitope variants. Study overall: Separate wells received one of Twenty-five Gag or Nef variant peptides.

Trimming removed 2 bases from V and 5 bases from J, with 8 bases in between. The CDR3 runs to 13 residues. CDR1 and CDR2 from the germline V gene are SGDLS and YYNGEE. General observations from the study: Most of the nine antigen-specific clonotypes appeared cross-reactive to autologous or escape variants. This assay reports beta chains of antigen-expanded cells, not T cell function.

This sequence joins TRBV9 and TRBJ1-5; TRBD1 might be the D (6 bases). Sequencing was done on a sample of cultured CD8+ T cells derived from PBMCs. The TCR was taken from a male donor with HIV. The CDR3 DNA is TGTGCCAGCAGCGTGACAGGAGATCAGCCCCAGCATTTT. This encodes CASSVTGDQPQHF.